Sequencing of this TCR beta chain was carried out in a study of CDR3 diversity in severe acne. The length of the CDR3 is 14 residues. The V end lost 1 base, the J end lost 6 bases, and 16 bases lay between the germline ends. Germline V CDR1 and CDR2: DFQATT, SNEGSKA (reference sequence). TCRdb used MiXCR to reprocess the PCR reads, holding one entry per CDR3 protein. This table has about 93,000 distinct CDR3 sequences, about 52% appearing once. In this sample, this clonotype turned up a few times. This clonotype originated in a male donor in good health, serving as a control. J is TRBJ2-7 and V is TRBV20-1; tentatively, D is TRBD1 (5 bases). Sample: blood. The CDR3 nucleotides read TGCAGTGCTAGAGCCGCATCCAGGGATGTCGAGCAGTACTTC. It yields the protein CSARAASRDVEQYF.